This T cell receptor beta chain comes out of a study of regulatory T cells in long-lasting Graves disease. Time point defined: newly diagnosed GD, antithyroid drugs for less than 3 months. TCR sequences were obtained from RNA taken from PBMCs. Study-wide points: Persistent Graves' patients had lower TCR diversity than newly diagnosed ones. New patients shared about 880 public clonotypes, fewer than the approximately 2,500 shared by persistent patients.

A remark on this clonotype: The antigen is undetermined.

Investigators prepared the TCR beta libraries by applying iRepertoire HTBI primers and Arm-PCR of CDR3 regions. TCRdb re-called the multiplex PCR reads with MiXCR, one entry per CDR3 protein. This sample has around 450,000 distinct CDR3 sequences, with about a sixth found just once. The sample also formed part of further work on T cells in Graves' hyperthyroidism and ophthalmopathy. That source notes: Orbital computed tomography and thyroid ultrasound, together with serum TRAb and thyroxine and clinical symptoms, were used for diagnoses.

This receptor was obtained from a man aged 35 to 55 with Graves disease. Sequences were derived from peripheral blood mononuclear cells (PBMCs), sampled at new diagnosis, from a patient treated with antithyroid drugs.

CDR3 sequence reads: CASSVGTGGARLGTEAFF. CDR3 sequence (DNA): TGTGCCAGCAGTGTCGGGACAGGGGGCGCGAGGTTGGGCACTGAAGCTTTCTTT. This chain joins TRBV28 and TRBJ1-1; 12 nucleotides match TRBD1. CDR1 is MDHEN, CDR2 SYDVKM, per germline. CDR3 size: 18 residues. V was clipped by 5 bases and J by 4 bases; unmatched bases: 14.